This T cell receptor beta chain derives from a study of cytomegalovirus exposure and HLA in healthy donors. Overall study results and limits: Confirmation was obtained in vitro that three CMV-associated chains are specific for CMV antigens.

The CDR3 has 12 amino acids. Germline V CDR1 and CDR2: SGHRS, YFSETQ. The junction had 1 base not matched to a gene; V was cut back by 2 bases and J by 6 bases. Note on this clone: The antigen is unknown.

This table comes from immunoSEQ multiplex PCR, and its TCRdb copy is limited to in-frame clones, with some not included. The profile covers hundreds of thousands of clones, with roughly nine tenths appearing a single time and more than 10% taken by the ten largest. The origin of this receptor is a man between 18 and 29 years old in good health and CMV-seropositive. Sequencing input: PBMCs. J is TRBJ2-7 and V is TRBV5-1; TRBD2 matches at 8 bases. CDR3 residues: CASSFSGAEQYF. CDR3 in DNA: TGCGCCAGCAGCTTTAGCGGGGCCGAGCAGTACTTC.